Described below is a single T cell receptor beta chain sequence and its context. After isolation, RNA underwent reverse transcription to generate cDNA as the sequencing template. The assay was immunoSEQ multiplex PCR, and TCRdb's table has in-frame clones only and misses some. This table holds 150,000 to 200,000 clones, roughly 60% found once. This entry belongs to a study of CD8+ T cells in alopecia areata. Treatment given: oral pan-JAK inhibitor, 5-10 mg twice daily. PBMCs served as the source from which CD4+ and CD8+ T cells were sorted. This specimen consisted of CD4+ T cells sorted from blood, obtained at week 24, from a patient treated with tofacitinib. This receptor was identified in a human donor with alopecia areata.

CDR3 sequence: CASSKGTGGKAFF. CDR3 coding DNA: TGTGCCAGCAGTAAGGGGACAGGGGGCAAAGCTTTCTTT. V gene TRBV6-5 combines with J gene TRBJ1-1, with 12 bases fitting TRBD1. J gave up 9 bases and V 5 bases, and 4 bases lay outside the gene matches. The CDR3 contains 13 residues. The germline CDR1 and CDR2 sequences are MNHEY and SVGAGI.